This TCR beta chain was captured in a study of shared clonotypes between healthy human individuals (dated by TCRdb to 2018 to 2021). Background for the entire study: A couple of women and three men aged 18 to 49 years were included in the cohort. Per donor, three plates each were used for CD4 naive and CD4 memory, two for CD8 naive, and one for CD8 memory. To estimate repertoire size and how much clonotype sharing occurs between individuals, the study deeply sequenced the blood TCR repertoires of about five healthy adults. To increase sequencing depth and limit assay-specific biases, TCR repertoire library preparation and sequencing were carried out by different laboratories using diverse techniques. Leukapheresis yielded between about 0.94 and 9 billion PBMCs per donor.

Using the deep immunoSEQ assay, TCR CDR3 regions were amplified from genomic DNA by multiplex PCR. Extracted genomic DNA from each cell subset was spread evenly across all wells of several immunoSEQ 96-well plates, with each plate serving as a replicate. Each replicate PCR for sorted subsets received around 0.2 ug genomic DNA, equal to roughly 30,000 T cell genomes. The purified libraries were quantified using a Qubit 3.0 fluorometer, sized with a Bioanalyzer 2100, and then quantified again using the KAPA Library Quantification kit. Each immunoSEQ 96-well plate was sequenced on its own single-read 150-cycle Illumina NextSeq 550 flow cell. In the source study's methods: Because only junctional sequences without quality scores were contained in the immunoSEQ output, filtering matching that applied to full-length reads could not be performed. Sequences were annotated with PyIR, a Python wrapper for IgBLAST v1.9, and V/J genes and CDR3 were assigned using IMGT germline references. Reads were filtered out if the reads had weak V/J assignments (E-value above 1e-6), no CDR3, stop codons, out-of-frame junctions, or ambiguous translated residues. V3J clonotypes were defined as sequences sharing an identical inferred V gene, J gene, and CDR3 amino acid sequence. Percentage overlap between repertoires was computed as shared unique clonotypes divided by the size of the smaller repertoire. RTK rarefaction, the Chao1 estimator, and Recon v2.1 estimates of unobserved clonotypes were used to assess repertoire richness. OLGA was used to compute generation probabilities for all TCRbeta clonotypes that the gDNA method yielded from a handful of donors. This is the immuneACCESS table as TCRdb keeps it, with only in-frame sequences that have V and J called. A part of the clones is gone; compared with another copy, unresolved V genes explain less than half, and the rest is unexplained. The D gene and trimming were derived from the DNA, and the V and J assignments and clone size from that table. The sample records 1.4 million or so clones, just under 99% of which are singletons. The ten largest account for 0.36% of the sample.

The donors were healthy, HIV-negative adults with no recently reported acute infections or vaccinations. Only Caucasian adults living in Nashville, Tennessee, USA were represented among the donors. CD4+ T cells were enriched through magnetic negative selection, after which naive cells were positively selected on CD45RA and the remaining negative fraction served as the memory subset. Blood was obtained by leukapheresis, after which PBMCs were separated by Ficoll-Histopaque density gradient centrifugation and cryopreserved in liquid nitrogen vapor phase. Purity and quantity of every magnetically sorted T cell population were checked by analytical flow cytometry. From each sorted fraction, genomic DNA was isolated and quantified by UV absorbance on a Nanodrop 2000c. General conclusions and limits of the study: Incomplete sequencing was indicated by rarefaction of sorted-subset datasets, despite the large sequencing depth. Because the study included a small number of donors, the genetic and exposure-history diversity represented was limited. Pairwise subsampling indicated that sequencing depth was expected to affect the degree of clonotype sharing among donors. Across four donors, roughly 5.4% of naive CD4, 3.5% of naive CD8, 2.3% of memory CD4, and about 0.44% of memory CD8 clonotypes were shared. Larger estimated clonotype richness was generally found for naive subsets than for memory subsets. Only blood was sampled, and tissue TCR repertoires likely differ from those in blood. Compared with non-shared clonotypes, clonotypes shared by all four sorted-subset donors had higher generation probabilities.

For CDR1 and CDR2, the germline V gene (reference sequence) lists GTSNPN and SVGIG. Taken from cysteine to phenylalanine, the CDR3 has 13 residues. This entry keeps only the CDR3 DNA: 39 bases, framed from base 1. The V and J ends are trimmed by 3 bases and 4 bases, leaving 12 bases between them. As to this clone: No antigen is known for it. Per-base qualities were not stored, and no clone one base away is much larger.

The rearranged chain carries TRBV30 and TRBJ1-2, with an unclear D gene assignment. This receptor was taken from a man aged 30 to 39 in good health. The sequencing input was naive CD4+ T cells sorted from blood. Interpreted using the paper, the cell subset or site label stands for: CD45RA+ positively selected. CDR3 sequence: CAWRFSGFYGYTF. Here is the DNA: TGTGCCTGGAGGTTCTCGGGGTTCTATGGCTACACCTTC.